Given below is one TCR beta chain in context. Its antigen remains unidentified. Peripheral blood CD8+ and CD4+ T cells were profiled by TCR beta sequencing. This sample was included in a study of CD8 T cells in Susac syndrome. Study-wide findings and caveats: Regarding the TCR sequencing and HLA analysis, the study admitted that a relatively small number of individuals were involved.

V lost 1 base, J lost 8 bases, and 17 bases lay in between. Germline-derived CDR1 and CDR2 are LGHNA and YNFKEQ. This CDR3 region has 15 residues. RNA amounts of roughly 0.5 to 1 ug underwent reverse transcription with random hexamers. TCRdb re-called the immunoSEQ multiplex PCR reads with MiXCR, one entry per CDR3 protein. The sample lists 110,000 or so distinct CDR3 sequences; about 92% were seen once. The sample comprised CD4+ T cells from PBMCs. The sequence derives from a human donor with multiple sclerosis. The chain joins TRBV4-2 to TRBJ1-2; a weak D match, TRBD1 (6 bases). The CDR3 DNA sequence: TGTGCCAGCAGCCAAGCGAACGGGGGGCTAGGGGGCTACACCTTC. As protein: CASSQANGGLGGYTF.